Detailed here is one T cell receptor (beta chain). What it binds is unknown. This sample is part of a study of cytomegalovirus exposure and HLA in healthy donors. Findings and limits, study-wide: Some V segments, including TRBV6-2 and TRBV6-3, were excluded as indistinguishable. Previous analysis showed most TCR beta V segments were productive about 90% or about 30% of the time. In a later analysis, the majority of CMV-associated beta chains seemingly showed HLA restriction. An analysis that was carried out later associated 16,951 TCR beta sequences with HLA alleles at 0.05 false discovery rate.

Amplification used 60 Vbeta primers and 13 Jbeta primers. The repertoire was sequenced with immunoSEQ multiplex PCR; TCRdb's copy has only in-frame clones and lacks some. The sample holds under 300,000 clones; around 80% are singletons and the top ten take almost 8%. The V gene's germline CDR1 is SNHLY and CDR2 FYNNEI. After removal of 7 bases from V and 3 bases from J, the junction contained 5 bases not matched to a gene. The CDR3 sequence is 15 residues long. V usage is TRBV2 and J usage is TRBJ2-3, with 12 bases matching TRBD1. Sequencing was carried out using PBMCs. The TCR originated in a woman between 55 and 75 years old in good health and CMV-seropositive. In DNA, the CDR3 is TGTGCCAGCAATCGGGACAGGGGGCGGACAGATACGCAGTATTTT. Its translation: CASNRDRGRTDTQYF.